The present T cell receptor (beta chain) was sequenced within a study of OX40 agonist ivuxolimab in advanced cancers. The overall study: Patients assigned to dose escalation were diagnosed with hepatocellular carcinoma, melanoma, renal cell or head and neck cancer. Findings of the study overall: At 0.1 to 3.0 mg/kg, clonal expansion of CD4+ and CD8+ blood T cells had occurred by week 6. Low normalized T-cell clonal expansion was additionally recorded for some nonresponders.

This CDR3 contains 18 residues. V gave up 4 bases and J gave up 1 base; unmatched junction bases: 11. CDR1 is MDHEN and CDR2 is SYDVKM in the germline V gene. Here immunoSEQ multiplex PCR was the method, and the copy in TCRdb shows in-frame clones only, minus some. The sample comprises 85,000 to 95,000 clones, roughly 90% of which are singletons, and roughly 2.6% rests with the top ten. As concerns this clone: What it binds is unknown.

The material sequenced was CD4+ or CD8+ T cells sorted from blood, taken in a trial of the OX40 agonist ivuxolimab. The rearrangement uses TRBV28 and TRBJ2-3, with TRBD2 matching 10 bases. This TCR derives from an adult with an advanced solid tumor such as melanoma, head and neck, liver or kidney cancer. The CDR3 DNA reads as TGTGCCAGCAGTTCCCGTAGCGGGAGGTTCTCCGGCACAGATACGCAGTATTTT. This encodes CASSSRSGRFSGTDTQYF.